What follows are 27 T cell receptor beta chains derived from one specimen sequenced in a study of T cell responses to AZD1222 COVID-19 vaccine. Profiled with immunoSEQ multiplex PCR; TCRdb holds only in-frame clones, not every one. Altogether some 71,000 clones are present, 84% being singletons, with the ten largest covering 9.8%. The sample in question was peripheral blood, obtained on day 0 of AZD1222 vaccination. These receptor sequences come from an adult in good health.

The rearrangement uses TRBV3-1 (or the pseudogene TRBV3-2) and TRBJ2-2; the D is unclear. CDR3 length: 15 amino acids. Germline CDR1 and CDR2: LGHDT and YNNKEL (reference sequence). Trimming stripped 4 bases from V and 5 bases from J, with 14 bases between. Here the CDR3 DNA reads TGTGCCAGCAGCCCCTCGGGCCAGACGACCGGGGAGCTGTTTTTT. It yields the protein CASSPSGQTTGELFF.

This clone has more than one count but fewer than ten. The chain is built from TRBV10-1 and TRBJ2-7, with TRBD1 matching over 12 bases. This CDR3 spans 15 amino acids. Germline V gene sequence: CDR1 WNHNN, CDR2 SYGVQD (reference sequence). V shed 6 bases, J shed 2 bases, and the junction held 5 bases outside the gene matches. The CDR3 coding sequence is TGCGCCAGCAGCACGGGACAGGGGGCCACCTACGAGCAGTACTTC. This sequence encodes CASSTGQGATYEQYF.

The J gene is TRBJ1-5, the V gene TRBV5-6; no clear D gene. The CDR3 is 14 residues long. The V end lost 2 bases, the J end lost 3 bases, and 9 bases lay between the germline ends. Germline CDR1 is SGHDT and CDR2 is YYEEEE. CDR3: CASSFETSNQPQHF. CDR3 coding DNA: TGTGCCAGCAGCTTTGAAACCTCCAATCAGCCCCAGCATTTT. The full variable domain, its missing parts supplied by reference TRBV5-6 and TRBJ1-5, is DAGVTQSPTHLIKTRGQQVTLRCSPKSGHDTVSWYQQALGQGPQFIFQYYEEEERQRGNFPDRFSGHQFPNYSSELNVNALLLGDSALYLCASSFETSNQPQHFGDGTRLSIL.

This chain connects TRBV19 to TRBJ1-5; D may be TRBD1 (5 bases). The V end lost 2 bases, the J end lost 0 bases, and 8 bases lay between the germline ends. This CDR3 has 15 amino acids. Germline V gene lookup returns CDR1 LNHDA and CDR2 SQIVND (reference sequence). The CDR3 here is CASSIWGNSNQPQHF. As DNA, the CDR3 is TGTGCCAGTAGTATATGGGGGAATAGCAATCAGCCCCAGCATTTT.

This clone is a singleton in its sample. The chain is built from TRBV5-4 and TRBJ1-4, with a possible D match to TRBD1 (5 bases). Germline V lookup: CDR1 SGHNT, CDR2 YYREEE (reference sequence). Trimming stripped 2 bases from V and 5 bases from J, with 13 bases between. The length of the CDR3 is 15 residues. This CDR3 is CASSFGGRANEKLFF. As DNA, the CDR3 is TGTGCCAGCAGCTTTGGGGGGAGGGCGAATGAAAAACTGTTTTTT.

This clone showed up just a few times. The gene calls are TRBV3-1 (or the pseudogene TRBV3-2) and TRBJ2-2; the D is unclear. The V and J ends lost 4 bases and 1 base respectively, with 4 bases between them. This CDR3 spans 13 amino acids. Germline V gene lookup returns CDR1 LGHDT and CDR2 YNNKEL (reference sequence). The CDR3 DNA is TGTGCCAGCAGCCTACTGAACACCGGGGAGCTGTTTTTT. It translates to CASSLLNTGELFF.

This sequence joins TRBV5-1 and TRBJ1-2; D is unresolved. Germline assignment: CDR1 SGHRS and CDR2 YFSETQ. The germline V and J ends were trimmed by 2 bases and 10 bases, with 18 bases remaining between them. The CDR3 sequence is 14 residues long. The CDR3 is CASSLGSPRTPYTF. Written as DNA, the CDR3 is TGCGCCAGCAGCTTAGGATCCCCCCGTACCCCCTACACCTTC.

Turning to this clone: At one end the junction does not follow the germline gene, possibly because of a read error. V usage is TRBV5-5 and J usage is TRBJ1-2; D is ambiguous. CDR1 is SGHKS, CDR2 YYEKEE, per germline (reference sequence). CDR3 length equals 12 residues. The CDR3: CASSLWVLGRYF. The CDR3 region has the DNA TGTGCCAGCAGCTTGTGGGTGCTAGGACGATACTTC.

The V and J genes are TRBV5-1 and TRBJ1-1; D unresolved. Trimming cost V 0 bases and J 4 bases, with 16 bases left between them. Germline V CDR1 and CDR2: SGHRS, YFSETQ. The CDR3 is made up of 16 amino acids. The chain's CDR3 is CASSLVGSGVGTEAFF. The CDR3 DNA is TGCGCCAGCAGCTTGGTTGGGTCCGGGGTGGGCACTGAAGCTTTCTTT.

A single count supports this clone. The chain carries TRBV28 and TRBJ1-5; no firm D call. This CDR3 has 14 amino acids. V dropped 6 bases and J dropped 6 bases, with 15 bases sitting between them. Looked up from germline, CDR1 is MDHEN and CDR2 is SYDVKM. CDR3 sequence: CASRETSQRQPQHF. In DNA, the CDR3 is TGTGCCAGCAGGGAAACCAGCCAGCGTCAGCCCCAGCATTTT.

The chain uses TRBV9 and TRBJ1-2; D may be TRBD1 (5 bases). V lost 3 bases and J lost 1, with 7 bases in between. Germline V CDR1 and CDR2: SGDLS, YYNGEE. The CDR3 runs to 13 residues. The CDR3: CASSGGDNYGYTF. The CDR3 coding sequence is TGTGCCAGCAGCGGAGGGGATAACTATGGCTACACCTTC.

In its sample, this clone was seen once. This chain links TRBV6-2 or TRBV6-3 with TRBJ2-7; maybe TRBD1 (5 bases). Germline CDR1 is MNHEY and CDR2 is SVGEGT. This CDR3 is 11 amino acids long. The V end lost 4 bases, the J end lost 6 bases, and 7 bases lay between the germline ends. CDR3 sequence reads: CASSLRGEQYF. The CDR3 coding sequence is TGTGCCAGCAGTTTAAGGGGCGAGCAGTACTTC.

In this sample, this clone turned up a few times. This chain links TRBV10-3 with TRBJ1-3; D remains ambiguous. CDR1 and CDR2 from the germline V gene are ENHRY and SYGVKD. The CDR3 is made up of 13 amino acids. V dropped 5 bases and J dropped 8 bases, with 13 bases sitting between them. The CDR3, as DNA: TGTGCCATCAGTCTTCCCCTGGTAGACACCATATATTTT. Protein sequence: CAISLPLVDTIYF.

The rearrangement uses TRBV18 and TRBJ1-6; 9 bases fit TRBD1. The CDR3 spans 14 residues. Germline V CDR1 and CDR2: KGHSH, LQKENI. Trimming took 3 bases from V and 9 from J; bases not matched to a gene: 3. CDR3 bases: TGTGCCAGCTCACCTGGGACAGGGAGTTCACCCCTCCACTTT. The encoded protein is CASSPGTGSSPLHF.

CDR3 nucleotide sequence: TGTGCCAGCAGCAAGGGCCCCTCTGGAAACACCATATATTTT. As protein: CASSKGPSGNTIYF. The chain links TRBV28 to TRBJ1-3; D is uncertain. CDR1 MDHEN and CDR2 SYDVKM come from the germline V gene. The germline V and J ends were trimmed by 6 bases and 0 bases, with 9 bases remaining between them. CDR3 length equals 14 residues.

The J gene is TRBJ1-2, the V gene TRBV12-1. TRBV12-1 constitutes a pseudogene. The length of the CDR3 is 12 residues. The CDR3 here is CASSPLGRGYTF. DNA of the CDR3: TGTGCCAGCAGTCCGCTGGGGAGGGGCTACACCTTC.

V is TRBV28 and J is TRBJ1-5; D is ambiguous. With 8 bases removed from V and 4 bases from J, the gap between germline ends came to 9 bases. CDR3 length equals 12 residues. Germline CDR1 is MDHEN and CDR2 is SYDVKM. DNA for the CDR3: TGTGCCAGCGCGGTGGAGAATCAGCCCCAGCATTTT. Translation gives CASAVENQPQHF. The whole variable domain, remainder taken from reference TRBV28 and TRBJ1-5, is DVKVTQSSRYLVKRTGEKVFLECVQDMDHENMFWYRQDPGLGLRLIYFSYDVKMKEKGDIPEGYSVSREKKERFSLILESASTNQTSMYLCASAVENQPQHFGDGTRLSIL.

The chain is built from TRBV14 and TRBJ2-7; the match to TRBD2 covers 7 bases. J was trimmed by 2 bases and V by 8 bases; bases with no gene match: 0. The CDR3 contains 11 residues. Germline V gives CDR1 SGHDN, CDR2 FVKESK. The CDR3 sequence: CASRGAYEQYF. The CDR3 nucleotides read TGTGCCAGCCGGGGGGCCTACGAGCAGTACTTC.

The V gene is TRBV6-5, the J gene TRBJ2-5; maybe TRBD1 (6 bases). The CDR3 extends over 15 amino acids. Germline lookup yields CDR1 MNHEY and CDR2 SVGAGI. The V gene lost 0 bases and the J gene lost 4 bases, with 12 bases spanning the gap. CDR3 DNA sequence: TGTGCCAGCAGTTACTCGAGATCCAGGGGAGAGACCCAGTACTTC. Translating it yields CASSYSRSRGETQYF.

This clone was found a few times. The chain recombines TRBV2 with TRBJ1-4, with D tentatively TRBD1 (5 bases). The CDR3 is made up of 14 amino acids. Deletions cut 6 bases from V and 10 bases from J, with 18 bases between. Germline V CDR1 and CDR2: SNHLY, FYNNEI. The CDR3 here is CASSLDSGEGKLFF. CDR3 DNA: TGTGCCAGCAGCCTCGACTCGGGGGAGGGAAAACTGTTTTTT.

The chain joins TRBV15 to TRBJ2-6, with unresolved D. The CDR3 is 18 residues long. Germline V gene sequence: CDR1 LNHNV, CDR2 YYDKDF (reference sequence). V gave up 0 bases and J gave up 0 bases, with 12 bases separating them. The CDR3 loop reads CATSRDGVASSGANVLTF. CDR3 nucleotides: TGTGCCACCAGCAGAGACGGAGTTGCGAGCTCTGGGGCCAACGTCCTGACTTTC.

The chain is built from TRBV5-6 and TRBJ1-3, with TRBD1 as a possible D gene (5 bases). This CDR3 is built from 17 residues. Germline-derived CDR1 and CDR2 are SGHDT and YYEEEE. Trimming took off 10 bases at V and 0 bases at J, with 23 bases between the two ends. The CDR3 protein is CAGWTPMASDSGNTIYF. CDR3 DNA: TGTGCCGGTTGGACACCGATGGCATCCGACTCTGGAAACACCATATATTTT. The entire variable domain, with the rest obtained from reference TRBV5-6 and TRBJ1-3, is as follows: DAGVTQSPTHLIKTRGQQVTLRCSPKSGHDTVSWYQQALGQGPQFIFQYYEEEERQRGNFPDRFSGHQFPNYSSELNVNALLLGDSALYLCAGWTPMASDSGNTIYFGEGSWLTVV.

This chain joins TRBV27 and TRBJ2-1, with 11 bases lining up with TRBD2. The CDR3 covers 13 residues. Germline V gene lookup returns CDR1 MNHEY and CDR2 SMNVEV (reference sequence). V lost 8 bases, J lost 6 bases, and 3 bases stayed unmatched. The CDR3 reads CASRLAGGNEQFF. For the CDR3, the DNA is TGTGCCAGCCGCCTAGCGGGGGGCAATGAGCAGTTCTTC.

The chain combines TRBV6-5 with TRBJ1-1; D call uncertain. The germline gives CDR1 MNHEY, CDR2 SVGAGI. The CDR3 is 13 residues long. V lost 8 bases to trimming and J lost 0 bases, with 10 bases between them. The CDR3 coding sequence is TGTGCCAGCTCTAAGCTGGTGAACACTGAAGCTTTCTTT. It is translated as CASSKLVNTEAFF.

The V and J genes are TRBV5-3 and TRBJ2-7; 7 positions agree with TRBD1. TRBV5-3 is reported as an ORF; its role is uncertain. CDR3 length: 15 amino acids. Trimming took 6 bases from V and 2 from J; bases not matched to a gene: 11. CDR3 sequence reads: CARIPRDRGTYEQYF. CDR3 nucleotides: TGTGCCAGAATCCCCCGGGACAGAGGGACCTACGAGCAGTACTTC.

The chain joins TRBV7-2 to TRBJ1-2, with 7 bases aligning to TRBD1. Germline V gene data show CDR1 as SGHTA and CDR2 as FQGNSA. V lost 5 bases, J lost 5 bases, and 11 bases stayed unmatched. This CDR3 has 15 amino acids. DNA for the CDR3: TGTGCCAGCAGCCAAGGATCCAGGGGGGGATATGGCTACACCTTC. Its translation is CASSQGSRGGYGYTF.

This sequence joins TRBV5-1 and TRBJ1-1; 7 bases are shared with TRBD1. The J segment lost 4 bases and the V segment lost 2 bases, leaving 17 bases of the junction unmatched. Germline lookup yields CDR1 SGHRS and CDR2 YFSETQ. The CDR3 totals 18 residues. The CDR3 region has the DNA TGCGCCAGCAGCTTTATTAGCAGGGCGACAGGGAGGTCCACTGAAGCTTTCTTT. The encoded protein is CASSFISRATGRSTEAFF.